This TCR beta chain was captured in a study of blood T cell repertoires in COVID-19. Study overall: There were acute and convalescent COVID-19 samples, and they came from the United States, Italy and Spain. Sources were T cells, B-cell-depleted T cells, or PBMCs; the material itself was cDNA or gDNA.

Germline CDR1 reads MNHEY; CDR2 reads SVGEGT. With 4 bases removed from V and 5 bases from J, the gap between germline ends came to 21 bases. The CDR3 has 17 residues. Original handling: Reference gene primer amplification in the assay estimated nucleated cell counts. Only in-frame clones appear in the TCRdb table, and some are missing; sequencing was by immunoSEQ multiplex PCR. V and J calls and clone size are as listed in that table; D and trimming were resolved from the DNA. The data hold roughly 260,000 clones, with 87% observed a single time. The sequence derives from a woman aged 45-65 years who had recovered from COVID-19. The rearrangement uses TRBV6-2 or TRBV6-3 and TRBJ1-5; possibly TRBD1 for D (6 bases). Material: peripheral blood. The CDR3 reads CASSFTRGGIVYQPQHF. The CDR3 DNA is TGTGCCAGCAGTTTTACCCGAGGGGGAATAGTTTATCAGCCCCAGCATTTT.